The 4 T cell receptor beta chains presented below share a single source sample, sequenced in a study of T cells in Graves' hyperthyroidism and ophthalmopathy. Amplification yielded TCR beta CDR3 regions, with RNA transcripts as the source. The HTBI primer set drove a first-round RT-PCR of the TCR CDR3. Using its own MiXCR run on the multiplex PCR reads, TCRdb lists one record per CDR3 protein. In the table there are hundreds of thousands of distinct CDR3 sequences, around 13% of which are singletons. The sample taken for sequencing was blood. These receptor sequences come from a woman aged 50 to 65 with Graves' ophthalmopathy.

This clonotype was counted ten times or more. V is TRBV11-2 and J is TRBJ2-1, with 11 bases matching TRBD2. Germline V CDR1 and CDR2: SGHAT, FQNNGV. The CDR3 consists of 17 residues. Trimming cost V 1 base and J 6 bases; bases outside gene matches: 8. This chain's CDR3 is CASSLANGLAGFNEQFF. The CDR3 region has the DNA TGTGCCAGCAGCTTAGCTAACGGACTAGCGGGCTTCAATGAGCAGTTCTTC.

In its sample, this clonotype was seen many times. V is TRBV7-9 and J is TRBJ2-7, with D possibly matching TRBD1 (5 bases). The CDR3 covers 14 residues. V was shortened by 5 bases and J by 2 bases, with 13 bases between the two germline ends. Germline CDR1 is SEHNR and CDR2 is FQNEAQ (reference sequence). The CDR3 here is CASSPLTVTYEQYF. The CDR3 DNA reads TGTGCCAGCAGCCCACTGACAGTAACCTACGAGCAGTACTTC.

At least ten counts were recorded for this clonotype. The CDR3 spells CASSEGQAYNEQFF. CDR3 sequence (DNA): TGTGCCAGCAGTGAGGGACAGGCATACAATGAGCAGTTCTTC. This sequence joins TRBV2 and TRBJ2-1; TRBD1 matches 8 bases. Germline V CDR1 and CDR2: SNHLY, FYNNEI. With 3 bases clipped from V and 4 bases from J, the junction kept 2 bases outside the gene matches. The CDR3 spans 14 residues.

This clonotype was found many times. The chain combines TRBV28 with TRBJ1-1; the match to TRBD1 covers 9 bases. The V segment lost 5 bases and the J segment 4 bases; nucleotides outside the gene matches: 8. From germline, CDR1 is MDHEN and CDR2 SYDVKM. The CDR3 spans 15 residues. CDR3 residues: CASSDTGTGPTEAFF. The CDR3 DNA follows: TGTGCCAGCAGTGACACCGGGACAGGGCCCACTGAAGCTTTCTTT.